Below, one TCR beta chain is given with its context. Its antigen is currently not known. Relative to the germline gene, one junction end is altered; a read error may explain this. Taken from the germline V gene, the CDR1 and CDR2 loops are SGHTA and FQGNSA. From the cysteine through the phenylalanine, the CDR3 covers 15 amino acids. Only the CDR3 DNA is retained, 45 bases long and in frame from the first base. Participants in the prospective study were enrolled through a virtual design, were aged 18 to 89 years, and lived in fewer than 30 United States geographic areas. In the prospective study, participants were assigned to cohorts based on the clinical history participants reported in a screening survey and a study questionnaire. For ImmuneRACE Cohort 3, a participant was defined as recovered based on two consecutive negative NP/OP PCR tests, clearance by a healthcare professional, or resolution of symptoms. In the prospective study, whole blood, serum and a nasopharyngeal or oropharyngeal swab were collected from each participant by mobile phlebotomists. Additional blood draws and questionnaires over an approximately 2-month period could optionally be provided by prospective study participants. Blood samples from the prospective study were shipped frozen or at room temperature prior to DNA extraction.

The sample originates from a study of blood T cell repertoires in COVID-19 (dated by TCRdb to about 2020). The study in broad terms: Samples covering the acute and convalescent phases of COVID-19 were provided by collaborators in the United States, Italy and Spain. The dataset comprised deeply sampled blood TCRbeta repertoires from subjects exposed to, actively infected with, or recovered from COVID-19. The samples were drawn from the first 160 participants of the ongoing ImmuneRACE study and from 950 to 1,500 subjects provided by 6 global collaborators. The sample metadata nearly always contained a de-identified subject ID, COVID-19 status, age in years and sex. HLA class I and class II types, where available, came from metadata supplied by the sample provider rather than from assay-based typing. A freely available public database, intended as a resource for researchers studying the immune response to SARS-CoV-2, is where the repertoires were released. The prospective study material was composed of cDNA or gDNA derived from T cells, B-cell-depleted T cells, or PBMCs. Results the study describes overall, beyond this receptor: The amount of clinical and demographic metadata varied by source and participant and was provided uncurated.

The immunoSEQ Assay, a bias-controlled multiplex PCR, was used to amplify TCRbeta CDR3 regions from genomic DNA. The study's processing was this. Nucleated cell counts per sample were estimated from amplification of reference gene primers within the assay. To quantify the absolute abundance of each unique TCRbeta CDR3 rearrangement, sequence reads were collapsed and filtered. For each sample, productive Simpson clonality was calculated as the square root of Simpson's diversity index across productive rearrangements. TCRdb obtained this table from immuneACCESS and retained in-frame rearrangements with V and J assigned. These tables miss some clones; where compared with another copy, unresolved V genes account for less than half of the shortfall, and the remainder is unexplained. That table is the source of V, J and clone size, and D and trimming were worked out from the DNA. A total of 350,000 to 450,000 clones appear in this sample, 80% to 90% of them only once. The top ten hold around 1.1% of the sample.

The sequence was collected from a man aged 25 to 45 who had recovered from COVID-19. Sequences were obtained from PBMCs or T cells enriched from blood (not recorded which). In this chain, TRBV7-2 is recombined with TRBJ1-4; the best D guess is TRBD1, with 6 bases matching. The CDR3 amino acid sequence is: CATSLGGQVNEKLFF. The nucleotides are TGTGCCACCAGCTTAGGGGGACAAGTTAATGAAAAACTGTTTTTT. Supplemented by the reference TRBV7-2 and TRBJ1-4 proteins around the CDR3, the complete variable domain is GAGVSQSPSNKVTEKGKDVELRCDPISGHTALYWYRQSLGQGLEFLIYFQGNSAPDKSGLPSDRFSAERTGGSVSTLTIQRTQQEDSAVYLCATSLGGQVNEKLFFGSGTQLSVL.